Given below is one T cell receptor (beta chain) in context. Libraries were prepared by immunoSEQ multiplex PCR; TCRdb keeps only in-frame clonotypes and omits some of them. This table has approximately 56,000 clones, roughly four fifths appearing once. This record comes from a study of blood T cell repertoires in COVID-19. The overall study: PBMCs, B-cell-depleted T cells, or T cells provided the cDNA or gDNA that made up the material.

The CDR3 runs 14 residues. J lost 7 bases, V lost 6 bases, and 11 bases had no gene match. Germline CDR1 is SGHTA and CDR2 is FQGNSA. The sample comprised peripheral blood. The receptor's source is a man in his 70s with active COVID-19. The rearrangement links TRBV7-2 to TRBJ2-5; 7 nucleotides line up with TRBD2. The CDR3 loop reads CASSQAGFGGTQYF. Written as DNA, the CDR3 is TGTGCCAGCAGTCAAGCGGGGTTCGGAGGGACCCAGTACTTC.